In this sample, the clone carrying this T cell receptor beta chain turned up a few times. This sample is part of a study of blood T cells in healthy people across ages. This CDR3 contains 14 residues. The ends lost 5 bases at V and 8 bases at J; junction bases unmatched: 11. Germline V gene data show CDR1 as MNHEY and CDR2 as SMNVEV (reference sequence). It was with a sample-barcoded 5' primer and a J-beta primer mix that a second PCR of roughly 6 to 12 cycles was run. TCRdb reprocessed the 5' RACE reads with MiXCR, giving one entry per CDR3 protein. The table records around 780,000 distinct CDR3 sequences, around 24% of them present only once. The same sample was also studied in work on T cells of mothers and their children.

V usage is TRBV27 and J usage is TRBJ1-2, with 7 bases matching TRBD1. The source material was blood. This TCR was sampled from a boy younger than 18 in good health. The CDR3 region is CASSKWTGLRGYTF. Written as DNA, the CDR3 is TGTGCCAGCAGTAAGTGGACAGGTTTGAGGGGCTACACCTTC.